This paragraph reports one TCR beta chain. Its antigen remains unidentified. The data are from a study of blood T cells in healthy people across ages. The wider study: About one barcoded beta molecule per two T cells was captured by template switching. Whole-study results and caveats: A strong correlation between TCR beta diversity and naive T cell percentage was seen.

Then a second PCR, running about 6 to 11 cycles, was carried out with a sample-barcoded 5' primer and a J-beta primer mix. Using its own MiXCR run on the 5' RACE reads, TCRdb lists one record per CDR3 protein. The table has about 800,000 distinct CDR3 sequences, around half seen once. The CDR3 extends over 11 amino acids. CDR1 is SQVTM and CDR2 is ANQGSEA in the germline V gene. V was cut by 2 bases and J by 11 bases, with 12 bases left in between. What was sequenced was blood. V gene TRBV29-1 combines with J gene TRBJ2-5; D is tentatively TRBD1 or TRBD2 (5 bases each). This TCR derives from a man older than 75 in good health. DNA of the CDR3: TGCAGCGTTGAACAGATGGGGGAGCAGTACTTC. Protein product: CSVEQMGEQYF.